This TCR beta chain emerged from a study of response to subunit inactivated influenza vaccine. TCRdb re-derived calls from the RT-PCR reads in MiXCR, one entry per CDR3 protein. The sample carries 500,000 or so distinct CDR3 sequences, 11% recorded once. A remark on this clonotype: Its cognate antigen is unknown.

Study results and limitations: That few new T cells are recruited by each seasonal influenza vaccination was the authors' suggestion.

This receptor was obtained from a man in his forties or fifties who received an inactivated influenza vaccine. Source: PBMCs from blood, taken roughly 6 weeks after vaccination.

The chain's CDR3 is CASSSSFSGTGDHEQYF. The CDR3 bases are TGTGCCAGCAGTTCGTCCTTCTCCGGGACAGGGGACCACGAGCAGTACTTC. This sequence joins TRBV12-3 or TRBV12-4 and TRBJ2-7, with 10 bases lining up with TRBD1. After removal of 4 bases from V and 5 bases from J, the junction contained 14 bases not matched to a gene. This CDR3 has 17 residues.